What follows are 17 T cell receptor beta chains derived from one specimen sequenced in a study of identical twins. TCRdb reprocessed the 5' RACE reads with MiXCR, giving one entry per CDR3 protein. The sample has about 250,000 distinct CDR3 sequences, 7.5% seen once. Another study also made use of these data, one on yellow fever vaccine responses in identical twins.

The sequencing input was CD8+ T cells sorted from blood. These receptors were obtained from a young woman in good health.

This clonotype was seen only a few times. The genes are TRBV5-1 and TRBJ2-7; D gene unclear. The germline V gene has CDR1 SGHRS and CDR2 YFSETQ. This CDR3 comprises 14 residues. V lost 4 bases and J 6 bases, leaving 17 bases between the germline ends. CDR3 in amino acids: CASSPDRYNSEQYF. CDR3 nucleotide sequence: TGCGCCAGCAGCCCTGACCGCTATAACTCCGAGCAGTACTTC. The whole variable domain, remainder taken from reference TRBV5-1 and TRBJ2-7, is KAGVTQTPRYLIKTRGQQVTLSCSPISGHRSVSWYQQTPGQGLQFLFEYFSETQRNKGNFPGRFSGRQFSNSRSEMNVSTLELGDSALYLCASSPDRYNSEQYFGPGTRLTVT.

Ten or more counts support this clonotype. The chain links TRBV28 to TRBJ2-1; a possible D gene is TRBD2 (6 bases). Germline-derived CDR1 and CDR2 are MDHEN and SYDVKM. The CDR3 runs to 14 residues. Trimming left V 2 bases short and J 12 bases short, with 17 bases between. The chain's CDR3 is CASSLGLGGVWQFF. CDR3 in DNA: TGTGCCAGCAGTTTAGGCCTGGGGGGAGTGTGGCAGTTCTTC. Together with reference TRBV28 and TRBJ2-1, the CDR3 gives the full variable domain: DVKVTQSSRYLVKRTGEKVFLECVQDMDHENMFWYRQDPGLGLRLIYFSYDVKMKEKGDIPEGYSVSREKKERFSLILESASTNQTSMYLCASSLGLGGVWQFFGPGTRLTVL.

This clonotype has more than one count but fewer than ten. V gene TRBV20-1 combines with J gene TRBJ2-3; D may correspond to TRBD1 or TRBD2 (5 bases each). Trimming removed 7 bases at V and 0 bases at J, with 5 bases between. Germline V gene data show CDR1 as DFQATT and CDR2 as SNEGSKA (reference sequence). This CDR3 contains 11 residues. The CDR3 DNA follows: TGCAGTGGGGGGAGCACAGATACGCAGTATTTT. Protein sequence: CSGGSTDTQYF.

This clonotype was found a few times. The chain carries TRBV24-1 and TRBJ2-1; 8 bases agree with TRBD1. V shed 4 bases, J shed 3 bases, and the junction held 7 bases outside the gene matches. In germline, CDR1 is KGHDR, CDR2 SFDVKD. This CDR3 has 16 amino acids. This CDR3 is CATSDHAGTGYNEQFF. The DNA for the CDR3 is TGTGCCACCAGTGACCATGCAGGGACAGGCTACAATGAGCAGTTCTTC.

This clonotype showed up just a few times. The CDR3 nucleotides read TGTGCCAGCAGCTTAGAGGCTAGCGGGAGTTTTTACGAGCAGTACTTC. It translates to CASSLEASGSFYEQYF. The chain links TRBV7-6 to TRBJ2-7; TRBD2 matches 10 bases. V shed 1 base, J shed 4 bases, and the junction held 7 bases outside the gene matches. The CDR3 loop spans 16 amino acids. Germline V CDR1 and CDR2: SGHVS, FNYEAQ.

This clonotype has just a few counts. The chain recombines TRBV7-3 with TRBJ2-3; 11 bases fit TRBD2. Trimming removed 4 bases from V and 6 bases from J; junction bases left unmatched: 6. Looked up from germline, CDR1 is SGHTA and CDR2 is FQGTGA. The CDR3 is made up of 15 amino acids. CDR3 amino acids: CASSSTSGSLDTQYF. As DNA, the CDR3 is TGTGCCAGCAGCTCCACTAGCGGGAGTTTGGATACGCAGTATTTT.

Only a few counts were recorded for this clonotype. The genes are TRBV12-3 or TRBV12-4 and TRBJ2-3; D may be TRBD1 (5 bases). Trimming left V 6 bases short and J 6 bases short, with 7 bases between. The CDR3 is made up of 11 amino acids. The CDR3 spells CASRQADTQYF. The CDR3 nucleotides are TGTGCCAGCAGACAGGCTGATACGCAGTATTTT.

There are many counts of this clonotype. This rearrangement joins TRBV29-1 to TRBJ1-1, with D possibly matching TRBD1 (5 bases). In germline, CDR1 is SQVTM, CDR2 ANQGSEA. The CDR3 runs to 14 residues. V dropped 2 bases and J dropped 0 bases, with 10 bases sitting between them. The CDR3 protein is CSVERGPMNTEAFF. The CDR3 DNA is TGCAGCGTTGAACGGGGACCGATGAACACTGAAGCTTTCTTT.

This clonotype was counted a few times. This chain links TRBV10-2 with TRBJ2-1; no definite D call. The germline V gene encodes CDR1 WSHSY and CDR2 SAAADI. The CDR3 is 13 residues long. Trimming cost V 7 bases and J 7 bases, with 14 bases left between them. The CDR3 DNA reads TGCGCCAGCAATTCGGGCGACGGGAATGAGCAGTTCTTC. Protein product: CASNSGDGNEQFF.

This clonotype was counted many times. The chain recombines TRBV4-1 with TRBJ2-1; D is possibly TRBD1 (5 bases). CDR3 size: 13 residues. Trimming left V 4 bases short and J 4 bases short, with 8 bases between. Germline V gene sequence: CDR1 MGHRA, CDR2 YSYEKL. CDR3 residues: CASSPTEYNEQFF. DNA for the CDR3: TGCGCCAGCAGCCCGACAGAATACAATGAGCAGTTCTTC.

This clonotype occurred a few times. V gene TRBV28 combines with J gene TRBJ2-3; D might be TRBD2 (6 bases). Trimming removed 3 bases from V and 1 base from J, with 14 bases in between. CDR3 length equals 16 residues. Per the germline V gene, CDR1 is MDHEN and CDR2 is SYDVKM. CDR3 sequence reads: CASSFQGLWGTDTQYF. The CDR3 nucleotides are TGTGCCAGCAGTTTCCAGGGACTGTGGGGCACAGATACGCAGTATTTT.

The chain links TRBV12-5 to TRBJ1-2; D is unresolved. Germline values: CDR1 LGHNT, CDR2 FRNRAP. This CDR3 region has 11 residues. The V gene lost 6 bases and the J gene lost 8 bases, with 10 bases spanning the gap. The CDR3 here is CASGTQGGYTF. The DNA of the CDR3 is TGTGCTAGTGGGACTCAAGGGGGCTACACCTTC. The full variable domain, in which reference TRBV12-5 and TRBJ1-2 provide the parts outside the CDR3, is DARVTQTPRHKVTEMGQEVTMRCQPILGHNTVFWYRQTMMQGLELLAYFRNRAPLDDSGMPKDRFSAEMPDATLATLKIQPSEPRDSAVYFCASGTQGGYTFGSGTRLTVV.

This clonotype was seen more than once but under ten times. V gene TRBV20-1 combines with J gene TRBJ2-4, with no clear D. CDR3 length: 13 amino acids. The germline CDR1 and CDR2 sequences are DFQATT and SNEGSKA (reference sequence). Trimming removed 6 bases at V and 0 bases at J, with 9 bases between. The CDR3 region has the DNA TGCAGTGCCGCTTATTTAGCCAAAAACATTCAGTACTTC. This gives the protein CSAAYLAKNIQYF.

This chain links TRBV4-1 with TRBJ2-1; the D is unclear. CDR3 length equals 16 residues. Trimming took off 0 bases at V and 2 bases at J, with 11 bases between the two ends. In germline, CDR1 is MGHRA, CDR2 YSYEKL. The CDR3, as DNA: TGCGCCAGCAGCCAAGAAATTCCAGACACCTACAATGAGCAGTTCTTC. This gives the protein CASSQEIPDTYNEQFF.

The gene calls are TRBV27 and TRBJ2-7; TRBD1 matches 10 bases. Germline CDR1 MNHEY, CDR2 SMNVEV (reference sequence). The CDR3 is 15 amino acids. V shed 6 bases and J 1 base; nucleotides not matched to a gene: 6. In DNA form, the CDR3 reads TGTGCCAGCAGCGCGGACAGGGGGTGGTCCTACGAGCAGTACTTC. Its translation: CASSADRGWSYEQYF.

This clonotype has more than one count but fewer than ten. This chain links TRBV19 with TRBJ2-4, with 8 bases matching TRBD1. Germline V gene data show CDR1 as LNHDA and CDR2 as SQIVND (reference sequence). This CDR3 comprises 13 residues. The ends lost 4 bases at V and 10 bases at J; junction bases unmatched: 6. In DNA form, the CDR3 reads TGTGCCAGTAGTACTGGGACAGGAGAAATTCAGTACTTC. Translating it yields CASSTGTGEIQYF.

This clonotype was seen many times. The rearrangement uses TRBV28 and TRBJ1-4; D unclear. Per germline, CDR1 MDHEN and CDR2 SYDVKM. V dropped 3 bases and J dropped 3 bases, with 8 bases sitting between them. The CDR3 covers 14 residues. CDR3 in DNA: TGTGCCAGCAGTTTGCCGTTGGCTAATGAAAAACTGTTTTTT. It codes for CASSLPLANEKLFF. Filled out from reference TRBV28 and TRBJ1-4, the complete variable domain reads DVKVTQSSRYLVKRTGEKVFLECVQDMDHENMFWYRQDPGLGLRLIYFSYDVKMKEKGDIPEGYSVSREKKERFSLILESASTNQTSMYLCASSLPLANEKLFFGSGTQLSVL.